One and the same sample provided the 21 T cell receptor beta chains below, sequenced in a study of blood T cell repertoires in COVID-19. TCRdb keeps only in-frame clones here, not all; method: immunoSEQ multiplex PCR. The sample includes hundreds of thousands of clones, under 95% of them seen just once. The specimen was peripheral blood. These receptors were collected from a woman aged 18-29 years who had recovered from COVID-19.

The CDR3 sequence: CASSFTRNEQFF. For the CDR3, the DNA is TGTGCCAGCAGCTTCACCAGAAATGAGCAGTTCTTC. The chain has TRBV11-3 and TRBJ2-1; D is ambiguous. This CDR3 is 12 amino acids long. V was clipped by 3 bases and J by 7 bases, with 7 bases between them. Germline-derived CDR1 and CDR2 are SGHNT and YENEEA.

The V gene is TRBV7-2, the J gene TRBJ1-1, with a possible D match to TRBD1 (5 bases). The V end was cut by 2 bases, the J end by 0 bases, with 7 bases between. The CDR3 extends over 14 amino acids. Per the germline V gene, CDR1 is SGHTA and CDR2 is FQGNSA. CDR3 bases: TGTGCCAGCAGCTTACAGGGATTGAACACTGAAGCTTTCTTT. Residues: CASSLQGLNTEAFF.

The V gene is TRBV27, the J gene TRBJ2-7, with TRBD2 matching over 7 bases. The germline V gene has CDR1 MNHEY and CDR2 SMNVEV (reference sequence). After removal of 0 bases from V and 6 bases from J, the junction contained 8 bases not matched to a gene. The CDR3 extends over 15 amino acids. The CDR3 loop reads CASSLSTSTQREQYV. The CDR3 region has the DNA TGTGCCAGCAGTTTATCGACTAGCACCCAGCGCGAGCAGTACGTC.

The chain recombines TRBV29-1 with TRBJ2-1, with D perhaps TRBD1 (5 bases). This CDR3 is built from 15 residues. V dropped 3 bases and J dropped 5 bases, with 17 bases sitting between them. Per germline, CDR1 SQVTM and CDR2 ANQGSEA. CDR3 sequence: CSVDSPLRVHNEQFF. CDR3 nucleotide sequence: TGCAGCGTTGATTCGCCGCTCAGGGTCCACAATGAGCAGTTCTTC.

The V gene is TRBV18, the J gene TRBJ2-5; TRBD1 matches 10 bases. This CDR3 contains 16 residues. V was clipped by 1 base and J by 2 bases; unmatched bases: 4. Germline CDR1 and CDR2: KGHSH and LQKENI. The CDR3: CASSPRGQGVQETQYF. The CDR3 nucleotides read TGTGCCAGCTCACCACGTGGACAGGGGGTACAAGAGACCCAGTACTTC.

The gene calls are TRBV27 and TRBJ2-6; no firm D call. The CDR3 totals 13 residues. Trimming left V 7 bases short and J 1 base short, with 5 bases between. The germline CDR1 and CDR2 sequences are MNHEY and SMNVEV (reference sequence). The CDR3 DNA reads TGTGCCAGCATTCTTTCTGGGGCCAACGTCCTGACTTTC. It codes for CASILSGANVLTF. Drawing the rest from reference TRBV27 and TRBJ2-6, the complete variable domain is EAQVTQNPRYLITVTGKKLTVTCSQNMNHEYMSWYRQDPGLGLRQIYYSMNVEVTDKGDVPEGYKVSRKEKRNFPLILESPSPNQTSLYFCASILSGANVLTFGAGSRLTVL.

V is TRBV2 and J is TRBJ2-6, with D perhaps matching TRBD1 (6 bases). The length of the CDR3 is 17 residues. Germline CDR1 and CDR2: SNHLY and FYNNEI. Trimming took off 6 bases at V and 2 bases at J, with 17 bases between the two ends. The CDR3 DNA reads as TGTGCCAGCAGACGAAGCAGGGGCCCAGCTGGGGCCAACGTCCTGACTTTC. Its translation: CASRRSRGPAGANVLTF.

This clone appeared a single time. V is TRBV3-1 (or the pseudogene TRBV3-2) and J is TRBJ2-7, with TRBD2 matching over 10 bases. CDR3 length: 18 residues. The germline V gene has CDR1 LGHDT and CDR2 YNNKEL (reference sequence). V lost 0 bases and J lost 3; bases outside the gene matches: 11. CDR3 bases: TGTGCCAGCAGCCAAGATACGGCTAGCGGGGGCAAGAGCTACGAGCAGTACGTC. It translates to CASSQDTASGGKSYEQYV.

This clone has a handful of counts. The chain uses TRBV11-3 and TRBJ1-2; 8 positions agree with TRBD1. This CDR3 is 14 amino acids long. Germline loops: CDR1 SGHNT, CDR2 YENEEA. The V gene end was trimmed by 4 bases and the J gene end by 8 bases; junction bases not matched to a gene: 9. The CDR3 DNA follows: TGTGCCAGCAGCTCCCCAACAGGGGGTGGCGGCTACACCTTC. This codes for CASSSPTGGGGYTF. Filled out from reference TRBV11-3 and TRBJ1-2, the complete variable domain reads EAGVVQSPRYKIIEKKQPVAFWCNPISGHNTLYWYLQNLGQGPELLIRYENEEAVDDSQLPKDRFSAERLKGVDSTLKIQPAELGDSAVYLCASSSPTGGGGYTFGSGTRLTVV.

The CDR3 nucleotides are TGTGCCAGCAGTTACTCGGGGACAGATAACTATGGCTACACCTTC. Translated, it gives CASSYSGTDNYGYTF. The chain links TRBV6-5 to TRBJ1-2; 7 bases are a match to TRBD1. The CDR3 runs to 15 residues. Germline-derived CDR1 and CDR2 are MNHEY and SVGAGI. After removal of 0 bases from V and 1 base from J, the junction contained 2 bases not matched to a gene.

The chain combines TRBV6-2 or TRBV6-3 with TRBJ2-7, with 7 bases fitting TRBD2. The CDR3 runs 14 residues. The germline V gene encodes CDR1 MNHEY and CDR2 SVGEGT. The trim removed 2 bases at V and 2 bases at J, leaving 3 bases unmatched. CDR3 sequence: CASSYGGRTYEQYV. CDR3 sequence (DNA): TGTGCCAGCAGTTACGGCGGGAGAACCTACGAGCAGTACGTC.

The chain joins TRBV6-6 to TRBJ2-3, with TRBD2 identical over 8 bases. J was trimmed by 4 bases and V by 5 bases; bases with no gene match: 14. The germline gives CDR1 MNHNY, CDR2 SVGAGI (reference sequence). The CDR3 extends over 17 amino acids. The CDR3 DNA reads as TGTGCCAGCAGTCCCCGGCGGGCGGGAGGTTTCCCAGATACGCAGTATTTT. Its protein product is CASSPRRAGGFPDTQYF.

This clone was recorded once. CDR3 nucleotide sequence: TGTGCCAGCAGCTTAAACAGGGGATACCAAGAGACCCAGTACTTC. Protein: CASSLNRGYQETQYF. This chain links TRBV7-9 with TRBJ2-5; 7 positions agree with TRBD1. The germline V gene encodes CDR1 SEHNR and CDR2 FQNEAQ (reference sequence). V shed 2 bases and J 0 bases; nucleotides not matched to a gene: 3. This CDR3 has 15 residues.

This clone was seen only a few times. The V gene is TRBV11-2, the J gene TRBJ2-7, with TRBD2 matching 8 bases. CDR1 is SGHAT, CDR2 FQNNGV, per germline. This CDR3 has 12 residues. The V and J ends lost 4 bases and 12 bases, in that order; junction bases with no gene match: 8. In nucleotides, the CDR3 is TGTGCCAGCAGCTCCAATCGGACTAGCCCGTACGTC. This gives the protein CASSSNRTSPYV.

This CDR3 is CASSPRLAGGDRFF. DNA of the CDR3: TGTGCCAGCAGTCCCAGACTAGCGGGAGGGGATCGGTTCTTC. This chain uses TRBV7-8 with TRBJ2-1; 14 nucleotides match TRBD2. CDR3 length equals 14 residues. The germline V gene has CDR1 SGHVS and CDR2 FQNEAQ. The ends lost 6 bases at V and 15 bases at J; junction bases unmatched: 10.

The rearrangement joins TRBV2 to TRBJ2-3; 12 nucleotides agree with TRBD2. V lost 9 bases and J lost 2; bases outside the gene matches: 6. Germline values: CDR1 SNHLY, CDR2 FYNNEI. The CDR3 is made up of 15 amino acids. In nucleotides, the CDR3 is TGTGCCAGTTCAGGACTAGCGGGAACCACAGATACGCAGTATTTT. Residues: CASSGLAGTTDTQYF.

The V and J genes are TRBV4-3 and TRBJ2-3; D not certain. Trimming took 2 bases from V and 4 from J, leaving 10 bases between them. Looked up from germline, CDR1 is LGHNA and CDR2 is YSLEER. The CDR3 has 14 amino acids. The CDR3 loop is CASSQSQASDTQYF. The CDR3 bases are TGCGCCAGCAGCCAATCGCAGGCCTCAGATACGCAGTATTTT.

The CDR3 DNA sequence: TGTGCCAGCAGCTTAGGCGCATACCAAGAGACCCAGTACTTC. Protein product: CASSLGAYQETQYF. The rearrangement links TRBV11-3 to TRBJ2-5; D is undetermined. CDR1 is SGHNT, CDR2 YENEEA, per germline. The CDR3 consists of 14 residues. V lost 1 base and J lost 0, with 6 bases in between.

The gene calls are TRBV5-1 and TRBJ2-5, with D hard to call. The germline V gene has CDR1 SGHRS and CDR2 YFSETQ. The CDR3 has 13 amino acids. The V gene lost 3 bases and the J gene lost 5 bases, with 11 bases spanning the gap. CDR3 in DNA: TGCGCCAGCAGCTCCGCCCCCGAGGAGACCCAGTACTTC. It codes for CASSSAPEETQYF.

The genes are TRBV9 and TRBJ2-3, with D hard to call. Germline V CDR1 and CDR2: SGDLS, YYNGEE. Trimming removed 4 bases from V and 1 base from J, with 10 bases in between. The CDR3 runs 14 residues. The DNA of the CDR3 is TGTGCCAGCAGCCCTGAACTGGGCACAGATACGCAGTATTTT. It codes for CASSPELGTDTQYF. Drawing the rest from reference TRBV9 and TRBJ2-3, the complete variable domain is DSGVTQTPKHLITATGQRVTLRCSPRSGDLSVYWYQQSLDQGLQFLIQYYNGEERAKGNILERFSAQQFPDLHSELNLSSLELGDSALYFCASSPELGTDTQYFGPGTRLTVL.

The chain couples TRBV3-1 (or the pseudogene TRBV3-2) to TRBJ2-5, with D hard to call. V lost 5 bases and J 2 bases, leaving 9 bases between the germline ends. The CDR3 has 13 residues. Germline CDR1 is LGHDT and CDR2 is YNNKEL (reference sequence). The CDR3 DNA sequence: TGTGCCAGCAGCAACACACAGCAAGAGACCCAGTACTTC. Its protein is CASSNTQQETQYF.